This TCR beta chain was sequenced during a study of T-cell reconstitution after alpha-beta-depleted transplantation in children. Preparation of the TCRbeta library was carried out with unique molecular identifiers. TCRdb reprocessed the PCR reads with MiXCR, giving one entry per CDR3 protein. Here the sample spans about 980,000 distinct CDR3 sequences, under 30% being singletons. The CDR3 totals 15 residues. The V gene's germline CDR1 is LGHNA and CDR2 YNFKEQ. Remarks on this clonotype: One end of the junction is discordant with germline, which a read error may explain.

This sequence was found in a boy under two years old who had a stem cell transplant for SCID, so the T cells may come from the graft donor. This chain links TRBV4-2 with TRBJ2-1, with a possible D match to TRBD2 (6 bases). The sequencing used PBMCs, mostly from graft donor cells, collected 360 days after TCRalphabeta/CD19-depleted stem cell transplant. CDR3 DNA: TGTGCCAGCAGCCAAGCGGTGGACTACAGGAGTGAGCAGCTCTTC. Its translation is CASSQAVDYRSEQLF.